The entry that follows covers one TCR beta chain sequence. The antigen remains unidentified. Libraries were prepared by immunoSEQ multiplex PCR; TCRdb keeps only in-frame clonotypes and omits some of them. The sample contains some 160,000 clones, roughly 93% of which appear only once. The sample originates from a study of T cell responses to AZD1222 COVID-19 vaccine. General study points: Possibly, clonal diversity was underestimated; donors were largely white British and included more females.

Germline CDR1 LNHDA, CDR2 SQIVND (reference sequence). This CDR3 has 13 amino acids. V was trimmed by 3 bases and J by 2 bases, leaving 8 bases between them. The sequenced sample was peripheral blood, obtained on day 0 of AZD1222 vaccination. This receptor was obtained from an adult in good health. V and J are TRBV19 and TRBJ2-7; D uncertain. CDR3 loop: CASSIGPTYEQYF. For the CDR3, the DNA is TGTGCCAGTAGTATTGGCCCAACCTACGAGCAGTACTTC.